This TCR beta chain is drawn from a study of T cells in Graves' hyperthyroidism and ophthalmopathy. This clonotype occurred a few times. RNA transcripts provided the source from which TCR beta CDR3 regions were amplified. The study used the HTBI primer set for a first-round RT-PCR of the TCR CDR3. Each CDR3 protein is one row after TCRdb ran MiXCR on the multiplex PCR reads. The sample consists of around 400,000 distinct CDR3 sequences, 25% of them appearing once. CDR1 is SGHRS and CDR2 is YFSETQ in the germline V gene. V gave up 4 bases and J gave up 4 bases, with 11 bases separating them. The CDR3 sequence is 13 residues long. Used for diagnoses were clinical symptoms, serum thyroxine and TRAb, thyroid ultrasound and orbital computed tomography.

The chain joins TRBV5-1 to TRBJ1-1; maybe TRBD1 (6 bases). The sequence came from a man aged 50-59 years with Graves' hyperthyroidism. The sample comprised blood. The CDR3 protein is CASSLGQSTEAFF. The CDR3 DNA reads TGCGCCAGCAGCCTTGGACAGAGCACTGAAGCTTTCTTT.